This TCR beta chain was recovered during a study of Ad26.COV2.S vaccination and SARS-CoV-2 variants. Note on this clone: Its specificity is unknown.

Profiled with immunoSEQ multiplex PCR; TCRdb holds only in-frame clones, not every one. The table has 300,000 to 400,000 clones, about 92% seen once. V lost 5 bases to trimming and J lost 2 bases; unmatched junction nucleotides: 6. The CDR3 covers 16 residues. Germline CDR1 and CDR2: LNHDA and SQIVND (reference sequence). General study findings and limits: Responses of spike-specific T cells (both CD8+ and CD4+) reportedly showed substantial breadth after vaccination. While placebo recipients had lower spike-specific TCR breadth, vaccine recipients had more.

This clonotype originated in a human donor who had recovered from COVID-19. Sequencing used peripheral blood, obtained after recovery from COVID-19. The chain combines TRBV19 with TRBJ2-7; 13 positions match TRBD2. CDR3 DNA: TGTGCCAGTAGTGGGGAGACTAGCGGGGGGACCTACGAGCAGTACTTC. The encoded protein is CASSGETSGGTYEQYF.